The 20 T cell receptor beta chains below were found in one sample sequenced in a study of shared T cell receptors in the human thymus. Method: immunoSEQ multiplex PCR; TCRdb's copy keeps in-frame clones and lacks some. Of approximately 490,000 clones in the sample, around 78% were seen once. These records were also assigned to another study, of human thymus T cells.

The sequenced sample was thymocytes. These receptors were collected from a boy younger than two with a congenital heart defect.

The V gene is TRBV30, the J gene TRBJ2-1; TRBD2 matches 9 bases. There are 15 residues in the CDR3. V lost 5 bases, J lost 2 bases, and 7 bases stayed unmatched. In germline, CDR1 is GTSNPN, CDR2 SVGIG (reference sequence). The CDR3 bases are TGTGCCTGGTTGGGACTAGCATCGGCCTACAATGAGCAGTTCTTC. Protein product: CAWLGLASAYNEQFF.

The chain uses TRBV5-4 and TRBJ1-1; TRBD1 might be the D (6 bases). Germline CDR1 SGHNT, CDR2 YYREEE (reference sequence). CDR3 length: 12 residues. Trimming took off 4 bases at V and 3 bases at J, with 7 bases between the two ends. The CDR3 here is CASSQGYTEAFF. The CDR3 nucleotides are TGTGCCAGCAGCCAGGGGTACACTGAAGCTTTCTTT. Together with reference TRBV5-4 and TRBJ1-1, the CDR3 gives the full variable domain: ETGVTQSPTHLIKTRGQQVTLRCSSQSGHNTVSWYQQALGQGPQFIFQYYREEENGRGNFPPRFSGLQFPNYSSELNVNALELDDSALYLCASSQGYTEAFFGQGTRLTVV.

The CDR3 is CSVEWRNLAGGYETQYF. As DNA, the CDR3 is TGCAGCGTTGAGTGGAGGAACCTAGCGGGAGGGTACGAGACCCAGTACTTC. The chain links TRBV29-1 to TRBJ2-5, with TRBD2 matching 12 bases. There are 17 residues in the CDR3. J lost 5 bases, V lost 3 bases, and 13 bases had no gene match. Germline values: CDR1 SQVTM, CDR2 ANQGSEA. Based on the CDR3 plus reference TRBV29-1 and TRBJ2-5, the full variable domain is SAVISQKPSRDICQRGTSLTIQCQVDSQVTMMFWYRQQPGQSLTLIATANQGSEATYESGFVIDKFPISRPNLTFSTLTVSNMSPEDSSIYLCSVEWRNLAGGYETQYFGPGTRLLVL.

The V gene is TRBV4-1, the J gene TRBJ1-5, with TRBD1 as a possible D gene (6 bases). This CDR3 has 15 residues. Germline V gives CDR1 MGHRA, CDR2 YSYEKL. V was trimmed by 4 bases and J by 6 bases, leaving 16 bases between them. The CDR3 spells CASSRGGALSQPQHF. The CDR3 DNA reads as TGCGCCAGCAGCCGGGGGGGGGCATTGAGTCAGCCCCAGCATTTT.

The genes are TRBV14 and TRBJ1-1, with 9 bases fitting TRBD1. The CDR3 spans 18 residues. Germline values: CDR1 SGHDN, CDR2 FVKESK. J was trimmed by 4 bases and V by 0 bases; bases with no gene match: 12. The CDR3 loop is CASSQEGGRDRVATEAFF. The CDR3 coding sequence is TGTGCCAGCAGCCAAGAGGGGGGGCGGGACAGGGTGGCCACTGAAGCTTTCTTT.

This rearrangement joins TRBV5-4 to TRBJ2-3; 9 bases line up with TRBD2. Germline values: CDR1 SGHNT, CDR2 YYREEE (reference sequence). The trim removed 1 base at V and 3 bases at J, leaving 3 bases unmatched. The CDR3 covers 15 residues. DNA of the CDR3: TGTGCCAGCAGCTTGCGCGGGAGGGGGACAGATACGCAGTATTTT. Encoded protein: CASSLRGRGTDTQYF.

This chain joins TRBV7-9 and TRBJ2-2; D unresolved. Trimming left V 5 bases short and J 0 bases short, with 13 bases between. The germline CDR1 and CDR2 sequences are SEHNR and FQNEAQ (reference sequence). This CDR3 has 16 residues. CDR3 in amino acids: CASSNYRTANTGELFF. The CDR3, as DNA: TGTGCCAGCAGCAACTATAGAACCGCGAACACCGGGGAGCTGTTTTTT.

CDR3 amino acids: CAWIPGGGNSTDTQYF. The CDR3 DNA follows: TGTGCCTGGATACCAGGTGGCGGGAATAGCACAGATACGCAGTATTTT. V gene TRBV30 combines with J gene TRBJ2-3; TRBD2 is a possible D gene (6 bases). There are 16 residues in the CDR3. Trimming removed 4 bases from V and 0 bases from J, with 17 bases in between. Germline V gene data show CDR1 as GTSNPN and CDR2 as SVGIG (reference sequence).

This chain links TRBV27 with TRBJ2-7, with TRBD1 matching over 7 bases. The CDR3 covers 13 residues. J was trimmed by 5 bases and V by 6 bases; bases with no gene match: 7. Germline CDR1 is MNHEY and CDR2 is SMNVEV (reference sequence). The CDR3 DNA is TGTGCCAGCAGACCCCTCACAGGGGACGAGCAGTACTTC. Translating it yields CASRPLTGDEQYF.

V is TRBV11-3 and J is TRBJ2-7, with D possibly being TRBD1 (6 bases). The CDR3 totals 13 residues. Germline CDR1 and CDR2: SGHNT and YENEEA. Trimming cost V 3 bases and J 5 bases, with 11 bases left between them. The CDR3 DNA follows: TGTGCCAGCAGCTTGCCAGGGGTCGACGAGCAGTACTTC. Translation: CASSLPGVDEQYF.

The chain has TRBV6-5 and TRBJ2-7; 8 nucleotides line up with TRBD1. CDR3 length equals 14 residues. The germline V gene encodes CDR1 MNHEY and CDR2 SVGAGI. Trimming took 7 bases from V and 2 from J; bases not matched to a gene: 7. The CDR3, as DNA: TGTGCCAGCACCCCCTCGGACAGGGCCTACGAGCAGTACTTC. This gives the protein CASTPSDRAYEQYF.

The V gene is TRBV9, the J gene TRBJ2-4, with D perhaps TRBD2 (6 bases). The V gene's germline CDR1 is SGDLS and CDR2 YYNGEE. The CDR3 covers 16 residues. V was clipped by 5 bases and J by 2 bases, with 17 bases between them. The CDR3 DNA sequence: TGTGCCAGCAGTCGGGGCGGGACCTCAACCAAAAACATTCAGTACTTC. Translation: CASSRGGTSTKNIQYF.

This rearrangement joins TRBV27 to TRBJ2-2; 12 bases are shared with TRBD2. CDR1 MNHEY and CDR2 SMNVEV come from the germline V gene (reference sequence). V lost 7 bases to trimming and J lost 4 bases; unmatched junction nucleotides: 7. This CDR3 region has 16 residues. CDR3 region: CASTSRLAGATGELFF. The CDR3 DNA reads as TGTGCCAGCACCTCTAGACTAGCGGGGGCCACCGGGGAGCTGTTTTTT.

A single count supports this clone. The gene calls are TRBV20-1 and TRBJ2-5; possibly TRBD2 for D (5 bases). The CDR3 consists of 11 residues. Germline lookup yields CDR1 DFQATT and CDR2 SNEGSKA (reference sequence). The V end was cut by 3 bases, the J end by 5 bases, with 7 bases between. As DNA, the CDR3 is TGCAGTGCTAGTCAGCGGGAGACCCAGTACTTC. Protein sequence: CSASQRETQYF.

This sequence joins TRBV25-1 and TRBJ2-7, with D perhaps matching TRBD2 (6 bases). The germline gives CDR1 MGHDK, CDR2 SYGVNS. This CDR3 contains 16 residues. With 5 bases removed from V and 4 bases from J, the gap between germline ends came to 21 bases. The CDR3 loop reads CASSPSRGREPYEQYF. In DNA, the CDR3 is TGTGCCAGCAGTCCCTCGCGGGGCAGGGAACCTTACGAGCAGTACTTC.

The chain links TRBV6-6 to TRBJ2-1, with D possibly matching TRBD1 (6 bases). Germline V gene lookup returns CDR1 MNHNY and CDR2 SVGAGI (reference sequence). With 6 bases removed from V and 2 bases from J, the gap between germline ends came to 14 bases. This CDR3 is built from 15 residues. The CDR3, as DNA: TGTGCCAGCAGCCACCAGGGGATCCCCTACAATGAGCAGTTCTTC. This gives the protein CASSHQGIPYNEQFF.

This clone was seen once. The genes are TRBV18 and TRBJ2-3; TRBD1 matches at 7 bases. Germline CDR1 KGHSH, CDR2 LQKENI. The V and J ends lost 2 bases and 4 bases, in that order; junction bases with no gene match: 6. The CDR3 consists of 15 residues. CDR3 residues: CASSPDEGAPDTQYF. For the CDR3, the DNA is TGTGCCAGCTCACCAGACGAGGGGGCTCCAGATACGCAGTATTTT.

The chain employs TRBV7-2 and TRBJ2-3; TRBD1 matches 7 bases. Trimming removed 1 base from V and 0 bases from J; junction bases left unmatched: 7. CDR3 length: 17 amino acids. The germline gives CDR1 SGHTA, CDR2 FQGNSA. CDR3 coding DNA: TGTGCCAGCAGCTTAGTAAGGGGGCGGCAAAGCACAGATACGCAGTATTTT. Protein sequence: CASSLVRGRQSTDTQYF. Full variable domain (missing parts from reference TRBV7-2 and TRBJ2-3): GAGVSQSPSNKVTEKGKDVELRCDPISGHTALYWYRQSLGQGLEFLIYFQGNSAPDKSGLPSDRFSAERTGGSVSTLTIQRTQQEDSAVYLCASSLVRGRQSTDTQYFGPGTRLTVL.

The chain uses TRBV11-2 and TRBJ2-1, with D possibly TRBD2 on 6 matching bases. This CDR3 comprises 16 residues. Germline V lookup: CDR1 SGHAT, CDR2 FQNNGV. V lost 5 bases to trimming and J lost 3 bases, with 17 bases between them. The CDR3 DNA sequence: TGTGCCAGCAGCCCGATTGTCGCGGGATTCTACAATGAGCAGTTCTTC. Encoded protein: CASSPIVAGFYNEQFF.

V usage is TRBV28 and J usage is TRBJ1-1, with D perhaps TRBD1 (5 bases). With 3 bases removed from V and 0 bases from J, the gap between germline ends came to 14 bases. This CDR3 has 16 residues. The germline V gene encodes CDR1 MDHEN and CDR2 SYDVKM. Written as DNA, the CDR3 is TGTGCCAGCAGTTTTGGGGGACGGGGGATGAACACTGAAGCTTTCTTT. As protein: CASSFGGRGMNTEAFF.